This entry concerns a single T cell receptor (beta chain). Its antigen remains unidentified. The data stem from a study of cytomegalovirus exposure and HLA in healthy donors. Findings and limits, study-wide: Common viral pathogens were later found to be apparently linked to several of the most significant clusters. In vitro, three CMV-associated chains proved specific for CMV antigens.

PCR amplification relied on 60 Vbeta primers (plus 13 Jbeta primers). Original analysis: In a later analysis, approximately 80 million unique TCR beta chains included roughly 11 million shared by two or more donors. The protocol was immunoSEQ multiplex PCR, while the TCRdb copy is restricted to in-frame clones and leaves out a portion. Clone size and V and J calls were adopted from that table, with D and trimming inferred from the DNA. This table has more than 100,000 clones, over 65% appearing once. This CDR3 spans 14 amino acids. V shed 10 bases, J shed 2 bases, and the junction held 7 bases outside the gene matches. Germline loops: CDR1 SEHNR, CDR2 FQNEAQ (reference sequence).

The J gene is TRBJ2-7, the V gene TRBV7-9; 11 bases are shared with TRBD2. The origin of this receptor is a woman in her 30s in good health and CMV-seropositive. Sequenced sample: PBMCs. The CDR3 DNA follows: TGTGCCACCACTAGCGGGGGATCTCCCTACGAGCAGTACTTC. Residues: CATTSGGSPYEQYF.